This T cell receptor beta chain was sequenced for a study of T cell responses to AZD1222 COVID-19 vaccine. This clone was observed a single time. Its cognate antigen is unknown. Study-wide findings and caveats: White British people made up most donors, females outnumbered males, and clonal diversity was possibly underestimated. It was only after the peak T cell response that any repertoires were sampled. Dominant CD4 TCR responses targeted spike regions 160-218 and 743-854.

Generated by immunoSEQ multiplex PCR, the TCRdb table keeps only in-frame clones and is missing some. The data hold 90,000 to 150,000 clones, with 92% observed a single time. The source was peripheral blood, collected 28 days after the second AZD1222 dose. The source is an adult who received the AZD1222 COVID-19 vaccine.

The CDR3 DNA follows: TGTGCCAGCCTGGACAGGGAGAGCTATAATTCACCCCTCCACTTT. Residues: CASLDRESYNSPLHF. The chain combines TRBV28 with TRBJ1-6, with 8 bases that match TRBD1. The length of the CDR3 is 15 residues. CDR1 is MDHEN, CDR2 SYDVKM, per germline. The ends lost 8 bases at V and 3 bases at J; junction bases unmatched: 6.